This T cell receptor (beta chain) was obtained from a study of blood T cell repertoires in COVID-19. Overall study context: The cDNA or gDNA used as material had been derived from T cells, B-cell-depleted T cells, or PBMCs.

Generated by immunoSEQ multiplex PCR, the TCRdb table keeps only in-frame clones and is missing some. Of 390,000 or so clones in the sample, 87% were seen once. This clone was seen a few times. From germline, CDR1 is ENHRY and CDR2 SYGVKD. The CDR3 consists of 15 residues. Deletions cut 4 bases from V and 1 base from J, with 12 bases between. The TCR comes from a woman aged 25 to 39 with COVID-19, enrolled during active disease. The chain is built from TRBV10-3 and TRBJ2-3; D is ambiguous. The sample taken for sequencing was peripheral blood. The CDR3 region is CAISAGPGGTDTQYF. In DNA form, the CDR3 reads TGTGCCATCAGTGCGGGTCCTGGCGGCACAGATACGCAGTATTTT.